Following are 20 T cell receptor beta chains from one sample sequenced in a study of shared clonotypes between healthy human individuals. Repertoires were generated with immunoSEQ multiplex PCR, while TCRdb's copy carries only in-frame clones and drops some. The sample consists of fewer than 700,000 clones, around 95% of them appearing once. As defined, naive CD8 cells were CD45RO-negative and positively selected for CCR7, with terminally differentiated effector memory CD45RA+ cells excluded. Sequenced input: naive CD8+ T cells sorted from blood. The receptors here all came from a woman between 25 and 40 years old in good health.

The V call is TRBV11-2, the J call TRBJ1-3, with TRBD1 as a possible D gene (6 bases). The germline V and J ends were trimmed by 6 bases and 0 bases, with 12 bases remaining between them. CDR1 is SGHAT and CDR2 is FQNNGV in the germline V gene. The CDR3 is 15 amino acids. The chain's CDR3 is CASSADSRSGNTIYF. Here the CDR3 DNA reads TGTGCCAGCAGTGCGGACAGCCGCTCTGGAAACACCATATATTTT.

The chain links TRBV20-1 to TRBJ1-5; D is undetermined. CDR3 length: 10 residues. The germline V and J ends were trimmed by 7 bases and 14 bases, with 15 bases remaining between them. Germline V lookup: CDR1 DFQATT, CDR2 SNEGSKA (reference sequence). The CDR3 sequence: CSVGVNEEHF. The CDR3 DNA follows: TGCAGTGTAGGCGTCAATGAGGAGCATTTT.

The CDR3, as DNA: TGTGCCAGCAGTTTAACTAGCGGGAGATACGAGCAGTACTTC. Protein: CASSLTSGRYEQYF. This chain joins TRBV27 and TRBJ2-7; 11 positions match TRBD2. Trimming took 2 bases from V and 4 from J; bases not matched to a gene: 1. Germline assignment: CDR1 MNHEY and CDR2 SMNVEV (reference sequence). The CDR3 is made up of 14 amino acids.

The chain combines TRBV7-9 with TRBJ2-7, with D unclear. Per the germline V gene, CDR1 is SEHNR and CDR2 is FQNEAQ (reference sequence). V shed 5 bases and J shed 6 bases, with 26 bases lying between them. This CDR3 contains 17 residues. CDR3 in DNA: TGTGCCAGCAGCCTGAGATCTGGGCCGCTAATGGGATTCGAGCAGTACTTC. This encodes CASSLRSGPLMGFEQYF.

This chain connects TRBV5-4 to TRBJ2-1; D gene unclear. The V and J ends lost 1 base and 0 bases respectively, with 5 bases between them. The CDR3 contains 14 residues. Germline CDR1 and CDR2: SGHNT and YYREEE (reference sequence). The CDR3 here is CASSLSSSYNEQFF. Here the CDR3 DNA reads TGTGCCAGCAGCTTGAGTAGCTCCTACAATGAGCAGTTCTTC.

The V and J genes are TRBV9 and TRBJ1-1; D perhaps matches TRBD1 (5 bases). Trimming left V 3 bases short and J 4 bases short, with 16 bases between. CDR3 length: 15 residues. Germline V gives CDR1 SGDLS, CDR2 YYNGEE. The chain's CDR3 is CASSAPGGLPTEAFF. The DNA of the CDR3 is TGTGCCAGCAGCGCCCCGGGGGGGTTACCCACTGAAGCTTTCTTT.

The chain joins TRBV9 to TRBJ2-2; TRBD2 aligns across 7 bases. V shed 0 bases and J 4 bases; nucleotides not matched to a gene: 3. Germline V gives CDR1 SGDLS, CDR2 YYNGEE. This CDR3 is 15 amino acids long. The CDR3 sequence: CASSVGGSGTGELFF. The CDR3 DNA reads TGTGCCAGCAGCGTAGGCGGGAGCGGCACCGGGGAGCTGTTTTTT. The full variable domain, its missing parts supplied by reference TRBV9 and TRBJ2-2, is DSGVTQTPKHLITATGQRVTLRCSPRSGDLSVYWYQQSLDQGLQFLIQYYNGEERAKGNILERFSAQQFPDLHSELNLSSLELGDSALYFCASSVGGSGTGELFFGEGSRLTVL.

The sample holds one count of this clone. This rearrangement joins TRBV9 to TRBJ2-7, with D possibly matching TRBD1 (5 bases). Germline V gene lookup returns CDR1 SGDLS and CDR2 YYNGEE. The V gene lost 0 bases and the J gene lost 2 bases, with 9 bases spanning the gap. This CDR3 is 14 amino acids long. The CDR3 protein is CASSVEGNPYEQYF. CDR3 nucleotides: TGTGCCAGCAGCGTAGAGGGGAACCCCTACGAGCAGTACTTC.

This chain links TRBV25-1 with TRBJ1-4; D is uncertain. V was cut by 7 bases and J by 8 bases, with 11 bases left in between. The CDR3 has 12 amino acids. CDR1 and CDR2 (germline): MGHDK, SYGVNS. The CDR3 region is CASKGIGEKLFF. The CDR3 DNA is TGTGCCAGCAAGGGTATTGGCGAAAAACTGTTTTTT. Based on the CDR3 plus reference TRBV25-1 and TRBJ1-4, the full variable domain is EADIYQTPRYLVIGTGKKITLECSQTMGHDKMYWYQQDPGMELHLIHYSYGVNSTEKGDLSSESTVSRIRTEHFPLTLESARPSHTSQYLCASKGIGEKLFFGSGTQLSVL.

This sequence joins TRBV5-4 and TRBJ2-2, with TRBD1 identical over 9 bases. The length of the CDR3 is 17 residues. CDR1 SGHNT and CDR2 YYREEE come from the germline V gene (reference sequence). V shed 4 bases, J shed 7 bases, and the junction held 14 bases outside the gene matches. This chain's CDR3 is CASSTSAGTGLGGELFF. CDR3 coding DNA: TGTGCCAGCAGCACCTCTGCCGGGACAGGGCTCGGCGGGGAGCTGTTTTTT.

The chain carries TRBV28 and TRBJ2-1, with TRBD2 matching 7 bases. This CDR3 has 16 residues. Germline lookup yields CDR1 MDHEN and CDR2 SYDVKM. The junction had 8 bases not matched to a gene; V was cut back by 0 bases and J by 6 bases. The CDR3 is CASSLWTGEGINEQFF. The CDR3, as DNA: TGTGCCAGCAGTTTATGGACGGGGGAGGGTATCAATGAGCAGTTCTTC.

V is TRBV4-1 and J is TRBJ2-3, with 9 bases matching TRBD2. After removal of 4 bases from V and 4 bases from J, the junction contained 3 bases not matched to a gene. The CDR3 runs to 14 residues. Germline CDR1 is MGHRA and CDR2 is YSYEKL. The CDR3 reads CASSRSGSADTQYF. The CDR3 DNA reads TGCGCCAGCAGCCGTAGCGGGAGCGCAGATACGCAGTATTTT.

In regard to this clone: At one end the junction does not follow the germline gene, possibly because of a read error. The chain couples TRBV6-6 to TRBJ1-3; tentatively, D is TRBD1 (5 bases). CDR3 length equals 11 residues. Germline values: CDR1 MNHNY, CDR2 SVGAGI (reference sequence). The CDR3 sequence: CASSLGQGPTF. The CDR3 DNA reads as TGTGCCAGCAGTTTGGGGCAGGGCCCGACGTTT.

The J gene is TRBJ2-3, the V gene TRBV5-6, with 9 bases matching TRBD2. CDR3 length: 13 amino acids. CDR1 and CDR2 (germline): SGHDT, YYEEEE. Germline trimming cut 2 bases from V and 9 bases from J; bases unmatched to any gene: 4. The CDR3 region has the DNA TGTGCCAGCAGCTTAGCGGGAGGACGGACGCAGTATTTT. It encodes CASSLAGGRTQYF.

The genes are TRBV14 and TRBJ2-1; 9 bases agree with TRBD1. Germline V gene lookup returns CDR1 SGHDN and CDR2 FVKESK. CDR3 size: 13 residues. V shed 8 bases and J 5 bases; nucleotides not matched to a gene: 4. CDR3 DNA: TGTGCCAGCGCGGGACAGGGAAACAATGAGCAGTTCTTC. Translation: CASAGQGNNEQFF.

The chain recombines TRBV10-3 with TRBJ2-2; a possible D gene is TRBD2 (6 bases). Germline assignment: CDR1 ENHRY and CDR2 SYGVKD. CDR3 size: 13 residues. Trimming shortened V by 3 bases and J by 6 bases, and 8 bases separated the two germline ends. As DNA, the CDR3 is TGTGCCATCAGTGAATCGGGAGCCGGGGAGCTGTTTTTT. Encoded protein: CAISESGAGELFF.

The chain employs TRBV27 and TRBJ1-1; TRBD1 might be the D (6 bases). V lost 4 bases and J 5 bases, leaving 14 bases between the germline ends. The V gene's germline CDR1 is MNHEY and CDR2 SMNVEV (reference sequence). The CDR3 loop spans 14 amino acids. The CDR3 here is CASSSLGGRTEAFF. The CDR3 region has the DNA TGTGCCAGCAGTTCCCTAGGGGGTAGAACTGAAGCTTTCTTT.

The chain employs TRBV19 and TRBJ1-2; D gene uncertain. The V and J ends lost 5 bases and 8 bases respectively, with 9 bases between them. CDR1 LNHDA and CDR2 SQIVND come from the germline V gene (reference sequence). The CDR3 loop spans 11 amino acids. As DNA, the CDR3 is TGTGCCAGTAGTGTTGGGTTCGGCTACACCTTC. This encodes CASSVGFGYTF.

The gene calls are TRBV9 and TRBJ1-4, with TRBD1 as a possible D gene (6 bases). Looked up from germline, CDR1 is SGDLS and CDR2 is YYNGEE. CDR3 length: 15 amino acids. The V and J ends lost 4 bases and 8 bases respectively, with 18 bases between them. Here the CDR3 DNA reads TGTGCCAGCAGCCCGGATTGGGGGGCTGGCGAAAAACTGTTTTTT. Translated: CASSPDWGAGEKLFF.

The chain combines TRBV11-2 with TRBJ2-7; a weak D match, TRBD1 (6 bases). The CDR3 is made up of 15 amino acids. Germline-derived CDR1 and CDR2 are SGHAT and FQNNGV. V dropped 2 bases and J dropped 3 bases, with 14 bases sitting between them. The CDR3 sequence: CASSLSPGQLYEQYF. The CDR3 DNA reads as TGTGCCAGCAGCTTATCCCCGGGACAACTCTACGAGCAGTACTTC.